The rows below give T cell receptor beta chains drawn from one sample of a study of blood T cell repertoires in COVID-19. This table comes from immunoSEQ multiplex PCR, and its TCRdb copy is limited to in-frame clones, with some not included. Of about 77,000 clones listed, around 90% were seen once; the top ten hold 15% to 20%. Sample: peripheral blood. These receptors all stem from a woman of 80 years or more with active or convalescent COVID-19. Both conserved end residues are part of each CDR3. The D gene is left open where the match is weak. Clone sizes are given selectively: once, few, many, or a class where the clone is expanded.

j_call v_call d_call clone_size cdr3_nt cdr3_aa
TRBJ2-7 TRBV18 NA NA TGTGCCAGCCAGGAGGCCTCGGGTACCTACGAGCAGTACTTC CASQEASGTYEQYF
TRBJ1-4 TRBV4-3 NA NA TGCGCCAGCAGCCAAGATCCGCAGGGTAGTGAAAAACTGTTTTTT CASSQDPQGSEKLFF
TRBJ1-4 TRBV19 NA NA TGTGCCAGTATTCCATCAGGGGTGGCTAATGAAAAACTGTTTTTT CASIPSGVANEKLFF
TRBJ2-2 TRBV7-8 TRBD1 NA TGTGCCAGCAGCTTACGACCCAGGGGGCGGGCAACCCCCGGGGAGCTGTTTTTT CASSLRPRGRATPGELFF
TRBJ2-1 TRBV11-1 TRBD2 NA TGTGCCAGCAGCGGGGTATCTAGCGGGGTCATCAATGAGCAGTTCTTC CASSGVSSGVINEQFF
TRBJ1-1 TRBV27 TRBD1 NA TGTGCCAGCGGAGACAGGGCGACCACTGAAGCTTTCTTT CASGDRATTEAFF
TRBJ1-1 TRBV5-1 NA NA TGCGCCAGCAGCTTGAATCCCGAACTAACGAACACTGAAGCTTTCTTT CASSLNPELTNTEAFF
TRBJ2-2 TRBV19 NA NA TGTGCCAGTAGTCCTAGCTACAACACCGGGGAGCTGTTTTTT CASSPSYNTGELFF
TRBJ1-1 TRBV19 NA NA TGTGCCAGTAGTTTAAAAGGACGACAGCCTTTACCGAACACTGAAGCTTTCTTT CASSLKGRQPLPNTEAFF
TRBJ2-1 TRBV27 TRBD1 once TGTGCCAGCAGTTTGCTCGGACAGGGAAACAATGAGCAGTTCTTC CASSLLGQGNNEQFF
TRBJ2-3 TRBV5-1 NA NA TGCGCCAGCAGTTGGGCCTACTCAGATACGCAGTATTTT CASSWAYSDTQYF
TRBJ2-4 TRBV19 NA NA TGTGCCAGTAGTGCGCATCCGGGTGTCGATCTAGCCAAAAACATTCAGTACTTC CASSAHPGVDLAKNIQYF
TRBJ1-3 TRBV9 NA NA TGTGCCAGCAGCGTAGAGGAGTCGCCTGGAAACACCATATATTTT CASSVEESPGNTIYF
TRBJ1-2 TRBV3-1/TRBV3-2 TRBD1 NA TGTGCCAGCAGCCCACGGGACAGCGGAGGAGGCTACACCTTC CASSPRDSGGGYTF
TRBJ2-2 TRBV24-1 TRBD1 NA TGTGCCACCAGTGATTTGGGGACAGGGGGCAGCTTCGCCGGGGAGCTGTTTTTT CATSDLGTGGSFAGELFF
TRBJ1-1 TRBV25-1 TRBD1 NA TGTGCCAGCCAACAGGGGGAAGCTTTCTTT CASQQGEAFF
TRBJ2-7 TRBV7-2 TRBD2 once TGTGCCAGCAGCGCTAGCGGGGGTGTCTCCTACGAGCAGTACTTC CASSASGGVSYEQYF
TRBJ1-2 TRBV28 TRBD1 NA TGTGCCAGCAGTACGGGACAGACTCTTTATGGCTACACCTTC CASSTGQTLYGYTF
TRBJ2-3 TRBV5-4 TRBD2 NA TGTGCCAGCAGTCAAAAAGGAACTAGCGGATTGGATACGCAGTATTTT CASSQKGTSGLDTQYF
TRBJ2-7 TRBV19 NA many TGTGCCAGTAGTATAGCGGGGGACGGAGTCGGAGAGCAGTACTTC CASSIAGDGVGEQYF
TRBJ2-5 TRBV28 TRBD1 NA TGTGCCAGCAGTCTCCGGGACAGCCAAGAGACCCAGTACTTC CASSLRDSQETQYF
TRBJ2-3 TRBV4-1 TRBD1 NA TGCGCCAGCAGCCGAGAGGAACAGGGGACCTTAAGAGATACGCAGTATTTT CASSREEQGTLRDTQYF
TRBJ1-2 TRBV12-3/TRBV12-4 NA NA TGTGCCAGCAGTTTTGGCGGATTTGGCTACACCTTC CASSFGGFGYTF
TRBJ2-5 TRBV11-2 TRBD1 NA TGTGCCAGCAGCTCATCAAGGGGACAGGGTTCGGGAGAGACCCAGTACTTC CASSSSRGQGSGETQYF
TRBJ1-6 TRBV5-1 TRBD1 NA TGCGCCAGCAGGGGGACAGACGATAATTCACCCCTCCACTTT CASRGTDDNSPLHF
TRBJ2-5 TRBV15 NA NA TGTGCCACCAGCAGAGACGGGCCGGGGGGCAGGGAAGAGACCCAGTACTTC CATSRDGPGGREETQYF
TRBJ2-7 TRBV5-4 TRBD1 NA TGTGCCAGCAGCTTGAAAGGGGGCAACAACGAGCAGTACTTC CASSLKGGNNEQYF
TRBJ1-1 TRBV19 NA NA TGTGCCAGTAGTAAGGCCGGGACTAACACTGAAGCTTTCTTT CASSKAGTNTEAFF
TRBJ2-5 TRBV7-3 NA once TGTGCCAGCAGCTTAGGACAGCAAGAGACCCAGTACTTC CASSLGQQETQYF
TRBJ2-5 TRBV4-2 TRBD1 NA TGTGCCAGCAGCCAAGAAGGGACAGGGGAAGAGACCCAGTACTTC CASSQEGTGEETQYF
TRBJ1-2 TRBV14 TRBD1 NA TGTGCCAGCAGCCCGGACAGGGGCTCTGGCTACACCTTC CASSPDRGSGYTF
TRBJ1-2 TRBV11-2 NA NA TGTGCCAGCACCCTCCTCAGGAACTATGGCTACACCTTC CASTLLRNYGYTF
TRBJ2-1 TRBV11-3 NA NA TGTGCCAGCAGCTTCTCCACTGGGGCAAATGAGCAGTTCTTC CASSFSTGANEQFF
TRBJ2-2 TRBV5-5 TRBD1 NA TGTGCCAGCAGCCCCGGGACAGCGAACACCGGGGAGCTGTTTTTT CASSPGTANTGELFF
TRBJ1-2 TRBV5-1 TRBD1 NA TGCGCCAGCAGCTCGTCCGGGACAGGGTACTATGGCTACACCTTC CASSSSGTGYYGYTF
TRBJ1-1 TRBV28 TRBD1 once TGTGCCAGCTGGACAGGGAACGGGAACACTGAAGCTTTCTTT CASWTGNGNTEAFF
TRBJ2-1 TRBV2 NA NA TGTGCCAGCATAGGGGCCGGGGCGGGGTACAATGAGCAGTTCTTC CASIGAGAGYNEQFF
TRBJ2-1 TRBV5-1 NA NA TGCGCCAGCAGCACGGGACAATACAATGAGCAGTTCTTC CASSTGQYNEQFF
TRBJ2-7 TRBV13 TRBD2 NA TGTGCCAGCAGCTCCCGGACTAGCGGCACCTACGAGCAGTACTTC CASSSRTSGTYEQYF
TRBJ2-5 TRBV2 NA NA TGTGCCAGCAGTGAATTTGGGCAGGAGGCTAATAAAGAGACCCAGTACTTC CASSEFGQEANKETQYF
TRBJ1-3 TRBV9 NA once TGTGCCAGCAGCGTAGCTCCGGGGTCGGGAAACACCATATATTTT CASSVAPGSGNTIYF
TRBJ2-3 TRBV15 NA NA TGTGCCACCAGCAGAGTGGAGCGAAAATCTAGCACAGATACGCAGTATTTT CATSRVERKSSTDTQYF
TRBJ1-6 TRBV2 TRBD1 once TGTGCCAGCAGGGTGAGGGACAGCTATAATTCACCCCTCCACTTT CASRVRDSYNSPLHF
TRBJ2-5 TRBV5-4 NA few TGTGCCAGCAGCTCGTGGGGGGGCAGAGAGACCCAGTACTTC CASSSWGGRETQYF
TRBJ1-3 TRBV6-5 TRBD1 NA TGTGCCAGCAGTTACAGCAGGGGGAGCCGGGACACCATATATTTT CASSYSRGSRDTIYF
TRBJ2-1 TRBV3-1/TRBV3-2 TRBD1 NA TGTGCCAGCAGCCACCGGGGGGACAGGGGGAGGTCCTACAATGAGCAGTTCTTC CASSHRGDRGRSYNEQFF
TRBJ2-7 TRBV28 TRBD1 NA TGTGCCAGCAGGCGTTCCGGGACAGGAGCCTACGAGCAGTACTTC CASRRSGTGAYEQYF
TRBJ2-1 TRBV7-2 NA NA TGTGCCAGCAGCTTGTGGGGGGGCAGGAATGAGCAGTTCTTC CASSLWGGRNEQFF
TRBJ2-2 TRBV6-4 NA NA TGTGCCAGCTCACAAGAAGGGGGTCCGGGCACCGGGGAGCTGTTTTTT CASSQEGGPGTGELFF
TRBJ2-2 TRBV7-2 TRBD2 NA TGTGCCAGTGTTTTAGGTGGACTAGCGGGGGGAAGCGGGGAGCTGTTTTTT CASVLGGLAGGSGELFF
TRBJ1-2 TRBV7-2 TRBD1 NA TGTGCCAGCAGCTTAGTCAGAGGACAGGGCAATGGCTACACCTTC CASSLVRGQGNGYTF
TRBJ2-7 TRBV6-5 TRBD1 NA TGTGCCAGCAGTAAACCGGGACAGAGGAAAGGCGAGCAGTACTTC CASSKPGQRKGEQYF
TRBJ1-1 TRBV28 NA NA TGTGCCAGCAGACGACAGGCCAACACTGAAGCTTTCTTT CASRRQANTEAFF
TRBJ2-1 TRBV2 NA NA TGTGCCAGCAGTTACAGGAAGCTTACCTACAATGAGCAGTTCTTC CASSYRKLTYNEQFF
TRBJ1-1 TRBV11-2 TRBD1 few TGTGCCAGCAGCTTGACAGGGCGTACGAACACTGAAGCTTTCTTT CASSLTGRTNTEAFF
TRBJ1-6 TRBV6-1 NA few TGTGCCAGCAATGAACGGGGGGCGGCTAATTCACCCCTCCACTTT CASNERGAANSPLHF
TRBJ1-2 TRBV9 NA once TGTGCCAGCAGCGTGCAGGGCTATGGCTACACCTTC CASSVQGYGYTF
TRBJ2-5 TRBV18 NA NA TGTGCCAGCTCACCCCGTTTACAAGAGACCCAGTACTTC CASSPRLQETQYF